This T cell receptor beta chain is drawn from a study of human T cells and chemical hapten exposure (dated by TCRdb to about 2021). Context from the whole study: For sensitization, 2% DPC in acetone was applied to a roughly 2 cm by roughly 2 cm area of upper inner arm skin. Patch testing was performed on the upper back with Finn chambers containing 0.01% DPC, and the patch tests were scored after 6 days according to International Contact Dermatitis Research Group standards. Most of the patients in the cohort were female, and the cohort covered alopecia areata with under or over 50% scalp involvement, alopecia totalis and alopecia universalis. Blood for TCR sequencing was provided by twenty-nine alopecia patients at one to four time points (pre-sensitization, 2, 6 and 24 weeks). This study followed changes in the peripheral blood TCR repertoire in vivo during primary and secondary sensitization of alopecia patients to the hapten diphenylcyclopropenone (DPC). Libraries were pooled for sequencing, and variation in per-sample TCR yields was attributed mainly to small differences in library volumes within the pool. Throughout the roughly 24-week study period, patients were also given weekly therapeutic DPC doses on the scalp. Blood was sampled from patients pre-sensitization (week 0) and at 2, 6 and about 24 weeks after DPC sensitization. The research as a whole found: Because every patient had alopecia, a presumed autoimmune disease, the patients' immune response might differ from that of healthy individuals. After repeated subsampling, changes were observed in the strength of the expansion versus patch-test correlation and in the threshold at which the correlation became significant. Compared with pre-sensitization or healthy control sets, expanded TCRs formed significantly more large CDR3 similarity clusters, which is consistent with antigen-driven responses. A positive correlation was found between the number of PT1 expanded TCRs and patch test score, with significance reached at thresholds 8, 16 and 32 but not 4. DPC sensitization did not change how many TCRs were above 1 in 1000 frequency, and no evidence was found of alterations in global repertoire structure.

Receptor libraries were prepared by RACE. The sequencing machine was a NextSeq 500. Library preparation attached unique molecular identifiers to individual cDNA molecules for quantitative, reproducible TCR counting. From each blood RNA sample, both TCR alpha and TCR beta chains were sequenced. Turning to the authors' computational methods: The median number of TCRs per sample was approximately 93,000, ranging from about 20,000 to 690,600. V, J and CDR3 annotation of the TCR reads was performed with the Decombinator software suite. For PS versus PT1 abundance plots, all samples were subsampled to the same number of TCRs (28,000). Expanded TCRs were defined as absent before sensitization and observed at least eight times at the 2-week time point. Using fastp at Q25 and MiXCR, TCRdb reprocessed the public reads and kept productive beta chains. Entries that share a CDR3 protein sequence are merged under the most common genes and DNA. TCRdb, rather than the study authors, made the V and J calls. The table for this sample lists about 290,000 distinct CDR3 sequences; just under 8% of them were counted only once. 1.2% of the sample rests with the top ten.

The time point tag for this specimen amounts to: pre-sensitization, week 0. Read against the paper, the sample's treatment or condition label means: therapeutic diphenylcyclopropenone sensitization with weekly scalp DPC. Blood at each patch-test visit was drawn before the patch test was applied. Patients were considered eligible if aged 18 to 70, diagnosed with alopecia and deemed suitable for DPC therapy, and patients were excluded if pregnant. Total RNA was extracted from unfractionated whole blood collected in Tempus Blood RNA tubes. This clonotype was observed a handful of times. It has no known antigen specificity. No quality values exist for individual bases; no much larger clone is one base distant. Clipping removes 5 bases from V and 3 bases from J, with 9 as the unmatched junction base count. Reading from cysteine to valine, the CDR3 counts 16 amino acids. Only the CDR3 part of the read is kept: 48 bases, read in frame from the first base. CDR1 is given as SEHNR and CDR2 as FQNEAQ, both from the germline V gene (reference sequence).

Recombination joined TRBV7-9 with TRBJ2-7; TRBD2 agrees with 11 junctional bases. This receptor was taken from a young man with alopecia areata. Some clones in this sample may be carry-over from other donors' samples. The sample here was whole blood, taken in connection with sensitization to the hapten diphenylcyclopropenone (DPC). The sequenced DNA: TGTGCCAGCAGCCCCCCACGGACTAGCGGGTTCTACGAGCAGTACGTC. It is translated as CASSPPRTSGFYEQYV.